The rows below give T cell receptor beta chains drawn from one sample of a study of shared clonotypes between healthy human individuals. Produced via immunoSEQ multiplex PCR; TCRdb's table is partial and in-frame only. The sample lists about 680,000 clones; 92% were seen once. Sequencing was performed on naive CD8+ T cells sorted from blood. Every receptor here comes from a man aged 25-40 years in good health. CDR3s include the opening cysteine and the closing phenylalanine or tryptophan. D genes are given only for firm matches. Clone size appears in some rows only: once, few, many, or a class for an expanded clone.

>.|TRBJ2-7|.|TRBV10-3
TGTGCCATCAGTGAGTCGCTCAGGAGCTCCTACGAGCAGTACTTC
CAISESLRSSYEQYF
>.|TRBJ2-5|.|TRBV2
TGTGCCACCATAGGGTCCGCGGAGACCCAGTACTTC
CATIGSAETQYF
>.|TRBJ2-1|.|TRBV29-1
TGCAGCGGGTTAGAGGGCCCTTCCTACAATGAGCAGTTCTTC
CSGLEGPSYNEQFF
>few|TRBJ2-1|TRBD2|TRBV7-2
TGTGCCAGCAGCTTAAGCTCCCTACTAGCGGGAGACTACAATGAGCAGTTCTTC
CASSLSSLLAGDYNEQFF
>.|TRBJ2-5|TRBD2|TRBV27
TGTGCCAGCACCAAGACTTCTAGCGGGAGGGAGACCCAGTACTTC
CASTKTSSGRETQYF
>once|TRBJ2-1|.|TRBV4-1
TGCGCCAGCAGCCAGGATGGGGCGGGGCGGACTACCTACAATGAGCAGTTCTTC
CASSQDGAGRTTYNEQFF
>.|TRBJ2-5|TRBD2|TRBV10-2
TGCGCCACCGAACTAGCGGGGTTTGAGACCCAGTACTTC
CATELAGFETQYF
>.|TRBJ1-5|TRBD1|TRBV29-1
TGCAGCGTCGCAATGACCGGGACAGGGCAGAGTAGCAATCAGCCCCAGCATTTT
CSVAMTGTGQSSNQPQHF
>.|TRBJ2-1|TRBD2|TRBV7-9
TGTGCCAGCGCAAAGGGACTAGCGGGAGCCCCCCGGGAGAATGAGCAGTTCTTC
CASAKGLAGAPRENEQFF
>once|TRBJ2-7|.|TRBV10-3
TGTGCCATCAGTGAGTCATCCTTGACAGCGTCCTACGAGCAGTACTTC
CAISESSLTASYEQYF
>.|TRBJ2-1|.|TRBV29-1
TGCAGCGTTAAGCTAAGCTCCTACAATGAGCAGTTCTTC
CSVKLSSYNEQFF
>.|TRBJ2-2|.|TRBV4-3
TGCGCCAGCAGCCATCATAGCGGAGGCACCGGGGAGCTGTTTTTT
CASSHHSGGTGELFF
>.|TRBJ2-7|TRBD1|TRBV2
TGTGCCAGCAGTGAGTTTGAGGGGACAGGGGGACACGAGCAGTACTTC
CASSEFEGTGGHEQYF
>.|TRBJ2-5|.|TRBV9
TGTGCCAGCAGCGTAGACCTAGGTGTCCAAGAGACCCAGTACTTC
CASSVDLGVQETQYF
>.|TRBJ2-5|.|TRBV9
TGTGCCAGCAGCGTAACCGGGGTGCAGGAGACCCAGTACTTC
CASSVTGVQETQYF
>.|TRBJ1-5|.|TRBV19
TGTGCCAGTAGTATTACGATCCGGCTTCATCAGCCCCAGCATTTT
CASSITIRLHQPQHF
>.|TRBJ2-5|.|TRBV7-2
TGTGCCAGCAGCTTAATTCTTGCTTGGGAGACCCAGTACTTC
CASSLILAWETQYF
>few|TRBJ2-7|.|TRBV11-3
TGTGCCAGCAGCTTAGGGACAGTGGACGAGCAGTACTTC
CASSLGTVDEQYF
>.|TRBJ2-1|TRBD2|TRBV7-3
TGTGCCAGCAGCTTGTTTCCAGCGGGAGATTTCAATGAGCAGTTCTTC
CASSLFPAGDFNEQFF
>.|TRBJ2-1|TRBD2|TRBV14
TGTGCCAGCAGCCAATTGATTAGCGGGAGTATCAATGAGCAGTTCTTC
CASSQLISGSINEQFF
>.|TRBJ1-2|.|TRBV5-4
TGTGCCAGCAGCTTGGATGCTCGGCAGGCAAACTATGGCTACACCTTC
CASSLDARQANYGYTF
>.|TRBJ2-1|TRBD1|TRBV2
TGTGCCAGCAGGGGGACAGCCAATGAGCAGTTCTTC
CASRGTANEQFF
>.|TRBJ2-3|TRBD2|TRBV4-1
TGCGCCAGCAGCCAAGAGAGGCCTAGCGGGGGCACAGATACGCAGTATTTT
CASSQERPSGGTDTQYF
>.|TRBJ2-1|.|TRBV6-1
TGTGCCAGCAGTGAGCCCCTGGAAAATTCCTACAATGAGCAGTTCTTC
CASSEPLENSYNEQFF
>.|TRBJ2-7|TRBD2|TRBV7-9
TGTGCCAGCAGCCCTCTGGCGGGAGGGGACTACGAGCAGTACTTC
CASSPLAGGDYEQYF
>.|TRBJ2-3|TRBD2|TRBV9
TGTGCCAGCAGCGAGGCGGGAGTCACAGATACGCAGTATTTT
CASSEAGVTDTQYF
>.|TRBJ2-5|.|TRBV11-2
TGTGCCAGCAGCTTGCCTAGCGACCAAGAGACCCAGTACTTC
CASSLPSDQETQYF
>.|TRBJ2-1|TRBD2|TRBV4-1
TGCGCCAGCAGCCTCCTAGCGGGAGGAGGGGCCAATGAGCAGTTCTTC
CASSLLAGGGANEQFF
>.|TRBJ2-2|.|TRBV14
TGTGCCAGCAGCCAATTGAGCGGTTTGGGCGGGGAGCTGTTTTTT
CASSQLSGLGGELFF
>.|TRBJ2-7|.|TRBV4-1
TGCGCCAGCAGCCATGGGTTGGTAGCAGGAGCACAAGAGCAGTACTTC
CASSHGLVAGAQEQYF
>.|TRBJ2-3|TRBD2|TRBV5-4
TGTGCCAGCAGCCCCACTAGCGGAGACGGGGATACGCAGTATTTT
CASSPTSGDGDTQYF
>.|TRBJ2-2|.|TRBV6-4
TGTGCCAGCAGTTACCCCCACGGGTACGCCGGGGAGCTGTTTTTT
CASSYPHGYAGELFF
>.|TRBJ2-1|.|TRBV28
TGTGCCAGCAGTTCATCCCTCAGGGGAATCGACAATGAGCAGTTCTTC
CASSSSLRGIDNEQFF
>.|TRBJ1-1|TRBD1|TRBV2
TGTGCCAGCAGGAGCCGGGAGGGGGCGAACACTGAAGCTTTCTTT
CASRSREGANTEAFF
>once|TRBJ1-3|.|TRBV5-1
TGCGCCAGCAGCCCGGACTCTTGGAGGACTGGAAACACCATATATTTT
CASSPDSWRTGNTIYF
>once|TRBJ2-1|TRBD2|TRBV7-9
TGTGCCAGCAGCCTGGGACTAGCGGGAGGGAATGAGCAGTTCTTC
CASSLGLAGGNEQFF
>.|TRBJ1-2|.|TRBV28
TGTGCCAGCACTGGGAGTTGGGGCTATGGCTACACCTTC
CASTGSWGYGYTF
>.|TRBJ1-5|.|TRBV7-2
TGTGCCAGCAGCTCACGAGGAGGGTCTCAGCCCCAGCATTTT
CASSSRGGSQPQHF
>once|TRBJ1-1|.|TRBV9
TGTGCCAGCAGCCCCGGGAGGTGGGAAACTGAAGCTTTCTTT
CASSPGRWETEAFF
>once|TRBJ1-1|TRBD1|TRBV4-3
TGCGCCAGCAGCCAGAGGGCCTCGGGACAGTTCCAGACTGAAGCTTTCTTT
CASSQRASGQFQTEAFF
>.|TRBJ2-7|TRBD2|TRBV29-1
TGCAGCGTTGAAGATTGGGGGACTAGCGGTTATTACGAGCAGTACTTC
CSVEDWGTSGYYEQYF